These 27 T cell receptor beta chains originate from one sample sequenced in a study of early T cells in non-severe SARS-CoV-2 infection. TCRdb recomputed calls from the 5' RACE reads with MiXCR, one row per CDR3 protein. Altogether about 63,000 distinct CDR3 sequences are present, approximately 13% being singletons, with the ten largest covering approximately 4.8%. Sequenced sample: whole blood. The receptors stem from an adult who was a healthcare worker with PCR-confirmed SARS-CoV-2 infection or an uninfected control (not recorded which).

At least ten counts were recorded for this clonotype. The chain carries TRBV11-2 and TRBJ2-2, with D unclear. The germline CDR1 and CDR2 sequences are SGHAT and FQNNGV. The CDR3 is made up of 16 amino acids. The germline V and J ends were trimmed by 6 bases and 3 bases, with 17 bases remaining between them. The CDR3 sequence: CASRSALFADTGELFF. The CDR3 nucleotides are TGTGCCAGCAGGTCCGCCCTCTTCGCGGACACCGGGGAGCTGTTTTTT.

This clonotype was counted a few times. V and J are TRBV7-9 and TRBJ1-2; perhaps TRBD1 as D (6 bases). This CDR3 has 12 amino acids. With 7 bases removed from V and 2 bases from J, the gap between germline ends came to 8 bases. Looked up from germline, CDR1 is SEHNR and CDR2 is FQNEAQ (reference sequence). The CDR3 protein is CASNRDNYGYTF. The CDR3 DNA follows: TGTGCCAGCAACAGGGACAACTATGGCTACACCTTC.

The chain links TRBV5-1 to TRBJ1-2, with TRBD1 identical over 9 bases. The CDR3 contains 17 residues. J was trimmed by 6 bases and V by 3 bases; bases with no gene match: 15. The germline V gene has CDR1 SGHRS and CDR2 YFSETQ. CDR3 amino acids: CASSSSLALDRGNGYTF. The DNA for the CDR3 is TGCGCCAGCAGCTCCTCCCTTGCTCTGGACAGGGGAAATGGCTACACCTTC. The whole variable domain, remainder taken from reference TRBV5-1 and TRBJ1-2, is KAGVTQTPRYLIKTRGQQVTLSCSPISGHRSVSWYQQTPGQGLQFLFEYFSETQRNKGNFPGRFSGRQFSNSRSEMNVSTLELGDSALYLCASSSSLALDRGNGYTFGSGTRLTVV.

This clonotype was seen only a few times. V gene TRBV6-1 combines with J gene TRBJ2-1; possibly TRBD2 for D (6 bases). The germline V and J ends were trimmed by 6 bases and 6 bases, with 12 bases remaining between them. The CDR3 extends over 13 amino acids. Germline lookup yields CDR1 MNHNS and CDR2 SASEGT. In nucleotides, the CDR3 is TGTGCCAGCAGGGGACTGGAAGGCAATGAGCAGTTCTTC. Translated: CASRGLEGNEQFF.

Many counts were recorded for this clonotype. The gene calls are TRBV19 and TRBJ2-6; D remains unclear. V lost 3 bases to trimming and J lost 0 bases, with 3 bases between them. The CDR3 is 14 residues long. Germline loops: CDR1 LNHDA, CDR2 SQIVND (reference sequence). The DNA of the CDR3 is TGTGCCAGTAGTATGATCTCTGGGGCCAACGTCCTGACTTTC. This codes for CASSMISGANVLTF.

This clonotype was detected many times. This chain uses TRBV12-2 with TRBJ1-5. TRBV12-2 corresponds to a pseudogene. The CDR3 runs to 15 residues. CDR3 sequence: CASRLRETPNQPQHF. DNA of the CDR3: TGTGCAAGTCGCTTAAGGGAGACCCCAAATCAGCCCCAGCATTTT.

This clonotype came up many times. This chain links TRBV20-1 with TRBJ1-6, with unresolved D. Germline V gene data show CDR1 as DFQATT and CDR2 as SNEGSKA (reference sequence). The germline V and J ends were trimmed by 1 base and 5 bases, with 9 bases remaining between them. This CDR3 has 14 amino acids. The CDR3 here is CSARVQANNSPLHF. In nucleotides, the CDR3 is TGCAGTGCTAGAGTCCAGGCGAATAATTCACCCCTCCACTTT.

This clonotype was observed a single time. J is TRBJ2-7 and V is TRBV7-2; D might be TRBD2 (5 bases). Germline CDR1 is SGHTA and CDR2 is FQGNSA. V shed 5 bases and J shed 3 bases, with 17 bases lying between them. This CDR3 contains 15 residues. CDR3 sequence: CASSALAPAGYEQYF. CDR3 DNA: TGTGCCAGCAGCGCCTTGGCTCCGGCGGGCTACGAGCAGTACTTC.

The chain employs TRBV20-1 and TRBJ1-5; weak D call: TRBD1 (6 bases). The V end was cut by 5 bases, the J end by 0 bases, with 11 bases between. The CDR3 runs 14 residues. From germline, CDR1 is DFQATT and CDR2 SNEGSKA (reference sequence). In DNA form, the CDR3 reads TGCAGTGCTTTGGACAGCTATAGCAATCAGCCCCAGCATTTT. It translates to CSALDSYSNQPQHF.

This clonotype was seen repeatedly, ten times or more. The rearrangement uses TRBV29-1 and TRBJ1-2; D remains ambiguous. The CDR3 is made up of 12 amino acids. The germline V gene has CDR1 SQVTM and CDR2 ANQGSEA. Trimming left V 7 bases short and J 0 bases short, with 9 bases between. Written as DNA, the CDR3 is TGCAGCGCTAGACGGTCTAACTATGGCTACACCTTC. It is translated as CSARRSNYGYTF.

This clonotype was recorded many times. The CDR3: CASSRDGLNTEAFF. Written as DNA, the CDR3 is TGTGCCAGCAGCAGGGACGGTCTGAACACTGAAGCTTTCTTT. The gene calls are TRBV6-2 or TRBV6-3 and TRBJ1-1, with D maybe TRBD1 (5 bases). This CDR3 comprises 14 residues. CDR1 MNHEY and CDR2 SVGEGT come from the germline V gene. Trimming took off 6 bases at V and 0 bases at J, with 11 bases between the two ends.

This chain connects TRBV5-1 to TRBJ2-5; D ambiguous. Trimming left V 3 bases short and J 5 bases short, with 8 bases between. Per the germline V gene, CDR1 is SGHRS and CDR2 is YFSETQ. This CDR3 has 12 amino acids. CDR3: CASSYTRETQYF. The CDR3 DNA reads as TGCGCCAGCAGCTATACAAGGGAGACCCAGTACTTC.

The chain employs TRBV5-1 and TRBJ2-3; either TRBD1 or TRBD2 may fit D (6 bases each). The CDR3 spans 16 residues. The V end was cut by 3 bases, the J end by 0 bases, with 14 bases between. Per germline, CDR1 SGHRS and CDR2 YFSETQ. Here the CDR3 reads CASSWNGGSSTDTQYF. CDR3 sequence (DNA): TGCGCCAGCAGCTGGAACGGGGGCTCTAGCACAGATACGCAGTATTTT.

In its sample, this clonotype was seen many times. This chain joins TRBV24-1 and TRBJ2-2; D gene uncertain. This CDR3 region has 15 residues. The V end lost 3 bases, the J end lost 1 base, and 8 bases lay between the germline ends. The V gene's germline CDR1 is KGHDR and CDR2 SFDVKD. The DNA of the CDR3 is TGTGCCACCAGTGATGGCACACGGAACACCGGGGAGCTGTTTTTT. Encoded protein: CATSDGTRNTGELFF.

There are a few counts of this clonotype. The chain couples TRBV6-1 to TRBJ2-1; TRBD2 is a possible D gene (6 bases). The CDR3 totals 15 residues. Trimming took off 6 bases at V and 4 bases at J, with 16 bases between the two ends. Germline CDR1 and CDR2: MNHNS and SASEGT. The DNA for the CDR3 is TGTGCCAGCAGGGGTGAGGCGGGGTATTACAATGAGCAGTTCTTC. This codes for CASRGEAGYYNEQFF.

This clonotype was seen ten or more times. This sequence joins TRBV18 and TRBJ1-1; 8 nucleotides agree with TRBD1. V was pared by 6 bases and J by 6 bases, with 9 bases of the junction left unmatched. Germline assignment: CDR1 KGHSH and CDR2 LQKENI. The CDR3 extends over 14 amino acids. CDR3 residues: CASSSTDRVAEAFF. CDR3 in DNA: TGTGCCAGCTCCTCCACGGACAGGGTGGCTGAAGCTTTCTTT. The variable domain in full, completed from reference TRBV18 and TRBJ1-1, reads NAGVMQNPRHLVRRRGQEARLRCSPMKGHSHVYWYRQLPEEGLKFMVYLQKENIIDESGMPKERFSAEFPKEGPSILRIQQVVRGDSAAYFCASSSTDRVAEAFFGQGTRLTVV.

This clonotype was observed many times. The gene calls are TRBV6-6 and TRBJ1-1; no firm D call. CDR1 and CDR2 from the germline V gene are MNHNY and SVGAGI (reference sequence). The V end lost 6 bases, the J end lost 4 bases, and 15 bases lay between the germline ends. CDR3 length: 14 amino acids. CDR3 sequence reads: CASRESLGITEAFF. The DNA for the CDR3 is TGTGCCAGCAGGGAATCCCTCGGGATCACTGAAGCTTTCTTT.

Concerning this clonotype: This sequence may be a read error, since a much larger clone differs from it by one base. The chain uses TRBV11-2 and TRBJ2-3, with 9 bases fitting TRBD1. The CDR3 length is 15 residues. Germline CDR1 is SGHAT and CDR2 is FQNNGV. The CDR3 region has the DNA TGTGCCAGCAGCGGGAGGACAGGGGTAGTAGATACGCGGTATTTT. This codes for CASSGRTGVVDTRYF.

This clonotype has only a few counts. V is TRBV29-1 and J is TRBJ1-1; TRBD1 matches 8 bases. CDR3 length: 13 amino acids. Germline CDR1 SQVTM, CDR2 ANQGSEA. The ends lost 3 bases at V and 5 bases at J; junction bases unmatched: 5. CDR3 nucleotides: TGCAGCGTTGATAAGGGACAGGAAACTGAAGCTTTCTTT. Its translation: CSVDKGQETEAFF.

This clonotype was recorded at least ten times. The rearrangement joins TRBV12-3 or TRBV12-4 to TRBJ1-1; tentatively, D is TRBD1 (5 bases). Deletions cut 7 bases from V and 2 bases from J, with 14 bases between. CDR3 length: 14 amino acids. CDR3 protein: CASTTGTLNTEAFF. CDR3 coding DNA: TGTGCCAGCACCACCGGGACCCTAAACACTGAAGCTTTCTTT.

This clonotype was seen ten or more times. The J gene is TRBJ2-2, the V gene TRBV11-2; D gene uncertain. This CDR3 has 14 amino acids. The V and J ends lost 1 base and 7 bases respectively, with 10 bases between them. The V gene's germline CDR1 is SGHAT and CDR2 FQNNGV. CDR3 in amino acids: CASSLGQANGELFF. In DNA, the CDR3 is TGTGCCAGCAGCTTAGGTCAGGCAAACGGGGAGCTGTTTTTT.

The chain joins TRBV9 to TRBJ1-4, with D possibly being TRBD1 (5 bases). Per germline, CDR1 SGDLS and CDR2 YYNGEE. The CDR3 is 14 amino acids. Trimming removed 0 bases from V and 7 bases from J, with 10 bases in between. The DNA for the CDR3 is TGTGCCAGCAGCGTAGCTGGGGCTGGTGAAAAACTGTTTTTT. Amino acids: CASSVAGAGEKLFF.

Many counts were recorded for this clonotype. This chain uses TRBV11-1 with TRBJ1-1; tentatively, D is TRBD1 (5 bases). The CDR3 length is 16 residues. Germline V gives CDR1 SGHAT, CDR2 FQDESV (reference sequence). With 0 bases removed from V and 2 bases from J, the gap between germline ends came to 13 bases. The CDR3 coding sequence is TGTGCCAGCAGCTTAGCTGGGGGTCTGGTCAACACTGAAGCTTTCTTT. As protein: CASSLAGGLVNTEAFF. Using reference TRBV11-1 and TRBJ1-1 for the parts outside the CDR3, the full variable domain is EAEVAQSPRYKITEKSQAVAFWCDPISGHATLYWYRQILGQGPELLVQFQDESVVDDSQLPKDRFSAERLKGVDSTLKIQPAELGDSAMYLCASSLAGGLVNTEAFFGQGTRLTVV.

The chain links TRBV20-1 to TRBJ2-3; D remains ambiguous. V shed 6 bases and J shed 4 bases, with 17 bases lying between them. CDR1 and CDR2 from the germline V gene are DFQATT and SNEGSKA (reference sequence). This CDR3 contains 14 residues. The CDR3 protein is CSAITAGEADTQYF. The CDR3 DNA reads TGCAGTGCCATCACAGCAGGTGAAGCAGATACGCAGTATTTT.

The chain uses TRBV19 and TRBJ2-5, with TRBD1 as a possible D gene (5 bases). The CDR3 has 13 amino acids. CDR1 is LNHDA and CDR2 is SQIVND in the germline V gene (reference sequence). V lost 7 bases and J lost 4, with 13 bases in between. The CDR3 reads CASTRTGVETQYF. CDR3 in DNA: TGTGCCAGTACCAGAACAGGCGTAGAGACCCAGTACTTC. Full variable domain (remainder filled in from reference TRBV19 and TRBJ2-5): DGGITQSPKYLFRKEGQNVTLSCEQNLNHDAMYWYRQDPGQGLRLIYYSQIVNDFQKGDIAEGYSVSREKKESFPLTVTSAQKNPTAFYLCASTRTGVETQYFGPGTRLLVL.

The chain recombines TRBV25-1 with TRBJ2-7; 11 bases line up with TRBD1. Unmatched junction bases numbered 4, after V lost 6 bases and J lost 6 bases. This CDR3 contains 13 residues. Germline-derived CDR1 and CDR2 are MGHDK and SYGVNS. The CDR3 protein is CASSGTGGSEQYF. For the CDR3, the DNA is TGTGCCAGCAGCGGGACAGGGGGGAGCGAGCAGTACTTC.

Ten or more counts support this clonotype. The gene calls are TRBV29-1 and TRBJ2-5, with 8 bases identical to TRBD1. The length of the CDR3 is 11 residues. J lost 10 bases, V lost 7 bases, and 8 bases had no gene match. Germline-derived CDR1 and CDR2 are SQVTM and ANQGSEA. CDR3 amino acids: CSAQGVRDQYF. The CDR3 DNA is TGCAGCGCACAGGGGGTACGGGACCAGTACTTC.